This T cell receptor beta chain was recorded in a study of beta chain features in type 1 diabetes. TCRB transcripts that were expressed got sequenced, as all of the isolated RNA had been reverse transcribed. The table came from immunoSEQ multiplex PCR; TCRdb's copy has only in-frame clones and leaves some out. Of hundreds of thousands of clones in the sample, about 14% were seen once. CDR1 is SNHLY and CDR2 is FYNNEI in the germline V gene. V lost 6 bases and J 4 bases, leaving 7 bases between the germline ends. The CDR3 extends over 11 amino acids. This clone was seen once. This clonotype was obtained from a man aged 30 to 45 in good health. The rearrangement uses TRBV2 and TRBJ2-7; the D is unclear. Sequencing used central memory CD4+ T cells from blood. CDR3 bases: TGTGCCAGCAGCCTCGGTTACGAGCAGTACTTC. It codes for CASSLGYEQYF.